The 14 T cell receptor beta chains below come from one sample, sequenced in a study of blood T cell repertoires in COVID-19. Assay: immunoSEQ multiplex PCR; the TCRdb copy retains only in-frame clones and omits some. Of about 74,000 clones listed, 88% are singletons. What was sequenced was peripheral blood. The receptors come from a woman aged 80 or over with active or convalescent COVID-19.

The chain uses TRBV3-1 (or the pseudogene TRBV3-2) and TRBJ1-4; D is possibly TRBD1 (5 bases). V was pared by 0 bases and J by 8 bases, with 13 bases between. CDR1 and CDR2 (germline): LGHDT, YNNKEL (reference sequence). The CDR3 has 15 residues. CDR3 nucleotides: TGTGCCAGCAGCCAAGAAGGGGTTTCTTGGGAAAAACTGTTTTTT. Protein product: CASSQEGVSWEKLFF.

V is TRBV25-1 and J is TRBJ2-2, with a weak D call TRBD1 (6 bases). The CDR3 has 16 amino acids. V was clipped by 4 bases and J by 6 bases, with 18 bases between them. Germline V gene lookup returns CDR1 MGHDK and CDR2 SYGVNS. Here the CDR3 DNA reads TGTGCCAGCAGTGTGACAGGACTTATGGGGGCCGGGGAGCTGTTTTTT. Amino acid sequence: CASSVTGLMGAGELFF.

This rearrangement joins TRBV5-1 to TRBJ1-1, with D uncertain. CDR1 is SGHRS, CDR2 YFSETQ, per germline. V was pared by 1 base and J by 1 base, with 5 bases between. CDR3 length: 13 amino acids. This chain's CDR3 is CASSLTENTEAFF. CDR3 bases: TGCGCCAGCAGCTTGACAGAGAACACTGAAGCTTTCTTT.

This chain joins TRBV11-3 and TRBJ2-7, with 13 nucleotides matching TRBD2. J was trimmed by 5 bases and V by 5 bases; bases with no gene match: 6. Germline CDR1 is SGHNT and CDR2 is YENEEA. The CDR3 runs 15 residues. The CDR3 spells CASSVRLAGGHEQYF. The CDR3 DNA follows: TGTGCCAGCAGCGTACGACTAGCGGGAGGCCACGAGCAGTACTTC.

The chain links TRBV5-1 to TRBJ2-5, with 7 bases that match TRBD1. J was trimmed by 2 bases and V by 3 bases; bases with no gene match: 7. The germline V gene has CDR1 SGHRS and CDR2 YFSETQ. This CDR3 spans 15 amino acids. The CDR3 coding sequence is TGCGCCAGCAGCTACCGGACAGGCAATCAAGAGACCCAGTACTTC. Translated, it gives CASSYRTGNQETQYF.

This chain connects TRBV12-5 to TRBJ2-7, with D unresolved. CDR1 is LGHNT and CDR2 is FRNRAP in the germline V gene. CDR3 size: 12 residues. Trimming removed 3 bases at V and 0 bases at J, with 3 bases between. CDR3 nucleotides: TGTGCTAGTGGTTTTCGCTCCTACGAGCAGTACTTC. Encoded protein: CASGFRSYEQYF.

V usage is TRBV27 and J usage is TRBJ2-7; no clear D gene. The V end lost 5 bases, the J end lost 2 bases, and 16 bases lay between the germline ends. This CDR3 is built from 15 residues. Per the germline V gene, CDR1 is MNHEY and CDR2 is SMNVEV (reference sequence). The CDR3 loop is CASSILTETAYEQYF. The CDR3 region has the DNA TGTGCCAGCAGTATCCTCACAGAGACCGCCTACGAGCAGTACTTC.

This clone was picked up one time. The chain joins TRBV14 to TRBJ2-1, with 12 bases fitting TRBD2. Germline V gives CDR1 SGHDN, CDR2 FVKESK. This CDR3 region has 16 residues. Trimming took 3 bases from V and 9 from J; bases not matched to a gene: 9. DNA for the CDR3: TGTGCCAGCAGCCAGATAGGACTAGCGGGATTCGGTGAGCAGTTCTTC. Its protein is CASSQIGLAGFGEQFF.

The chain uses TRBV7-2 and TRBJ1-1; 7 bases map to TRBD1. V dropped 5 bases and J dropped 5; count of bases not matched to a gene: 8. The CDR3 is 14 residues long. In germline, CDR1 is SGHTA, CDR2 FQGNSA. The CDR3 is CASSRTGTRTEAFF. The CDR3 coding sequence is TGTGCCAGCAGCCGGACAGGAACGAGGACTGAAGCTTTCTTT. The full variable domain, with the rest looked up from reference TRBV7-2 and TRBJ1-1, is GAGVSQSPSNKVTEKGKDVELRCDPISGHTALYWYRQSLGQGLEFLIYFQGNSAPDKSGLPSDRFSAERTGGSVSTLTIQRTQQEDSAVYLCASSRTGTRTEAFFGQGTRLTVV.

The rearrangement links TRBV24-1 to TRBJ2-1; 13 positions match TRBD2. V shed 1 base, J shed 0 bases, and the junction held 5 bases outside the gene matches. CDR3 length: 19 residues. Germline CDR1 and CDR2: KGHDR and SFDVKD. The CDR3 DNA follows: TGTGCCACCAGTGATTTACTAGCGGGGGGGCTAAGCTCCTACAATGAGCAGTTCTTC. Translating gives CATSDLLAGGLSSYNEQFF.

The chain combines TRBV29-1 with TRBJ2-1, with 8 bases lining up with TRBD2. V dropped 4 bases and J dropped 3; count of bases not matched to a gene: 2. Germline assignment: CDR1 SQVTM and CDR2 ANQGSEA. The CDR3 has 13 residues. DNA for the CDR3: TGCAGCGTTGCCAGCGGGAGCTACAATGAGCAGTTCTTC. This codes for CSVASGSYNEQFF.

This chain uses TRBV5-1 with TRBJ1-4; possibly TRBD1 for D (6 bases). The CDR3 spans 15 residues. Germline CDR1 SGHRS, CDR2 YFSETQ. Trimming stripped 0 bases from V and 6 bases from J, with 12 bases between. CDR3 sequence: CASSLGGQVYEKLFF. CDR3 DNA sequence: TGCGCCAGCAGCTTGGGGGGGCAGGTCTATGAAAAACTGTTTTTT.

This clone was detected a few times. The J gene is TRBJ1-2, the V gene TRBV3-1 (or the pseudogene TRBV3-2), with 9 positions matching TRBD1. The CDR3 consists of 17 residues. V lost 6 bases and J lost 0; bases outside the gene matches: 11. Per germline, CDR1 LGHDT and CDR2 YNNKEL (reference sequence). CDR3 loop: CASRGQGPGNTNYGYTF. CDR3 DNA sequence: TGTGCCAGCAGGGGACAGGGTCCCGGTAACACTAACTATGGCTACACCTTC.

CDR3 nucleotide sequence: TGCGCCAGCAGCTCCATTAGCGGGGGGCACACCGGGGAGCTGTTTTTT. Translation gives CASSSISGGHTGELFF. The V gene is TRBV5-1, the J gene TRBJ2-2; 10 nucleotides match TRBD2. The CDR3 covers 16 residues. With 3 bases clipped from V and 3 bases from J, the junction kept 5 bases outside the gene matches. From germline, CDR1 is SGHRS and CDR2 YFSETQ.